A single sample gave rise to the 27 T cell receptor beta chains below, sequenced in a study of cytomegalovirus exposure and HLA in healthy donors. The PCR contained 60 Vbeta and 13 Jbeta primers. Data came from immunoSEQ multiplex PCR; TCRdb stores just in-frame clones and leaves some out. The table includes some 150,000 clones, 60% to 85% detected once. The sample was PBMCs. These receptors came from a female donor in good health and CMV-seronegative.

The chain is built from TRBV5-6 and TRBJ2-1; TRBD2 agrees at 10 bases. The germline CDR1 and CDR2 sequences are SGHDT and YYEEEE. The CDR3 loop spans 15 amino acids. V lost 4 bases to trimming and J lost 3 bases; unmatched junction nucleotides: 4. The CDR3 reads CASSRTSGDYNEQFF. CDR3 DNA sequence: TGTGCCAGCAGCCGTACTAGCGGGGACTACAATGAGCAGTTCTTC.

There are a few counts of this clone. The chain is built from TRBV13 and TRBJ1-2; 11 nucleotides line up with TRBD1. The CDR3 is 14 residues long. The junction had 8 bases not matched to a gene; V was cut back by 7 bases and J by 7 bases. Germline V lookup: CDR1 PRHDT, CDR2 FYEKMQ (reference sequence). CDR3 residues: CASKKDRGLGGYTF. The CDR3 coding sequence is TGTGCCAGCAAAAAGGACAGGGGGCTGGGTGGCTACACCTTC. The full variable domain, with the rest looked up from reference TRBV13 and TRBJ1-2, is AAGVIQSPRHLIKEKRETATLKCYPIPRHDTVYWYQQGPGQDPQFLISFYEKMQSDKGSIPDRFSAQQFSDYHSELNMSSLELGDSALYFCASKKDRGLGGYTFGSGTRLTVV.

J is TRBJ2-1 and V is TRBV11-3, with 9 bases matching TRBD1. CDR1 and CDR2 from the germline V gene are SGHNT and YENEEA. This CDR3 has 15 amino acids. Trimming at V came to 1 base and at J to 3 bases, leaving 1 base not matched to a gene. CDR3 nucleotides: TGTGCCAGCAGCTTAGGGGACAGGGTCTACAATGAGCAGTTCTTC. Translated, it gives CASSLGDRVYNEQFF.

The rearrangement joins TRBV5-1 to TRBJ2-2, with 14 bases that match TRBD2. Germline-derived CDR1 and CDR2 are SGHRS and YFSETQ. The CDR3 spans 18 residues. J was trimmed by 2 bases and V by 4 bases; bases with no gene match: 7. This chain's CDR3 is CASSAAGTSGGNTGELFF. CDR3 DNA: TGCGCCAGCAGCGCCGCCGGGACTAGCGGGGGAAACACCGGGGAGCTGTTTTTT.

The chain joins TRBV5-6 to TRBJ1-1; the D gene is possibly TRBD1 (5 bases). CDR3 length equals 15 residues. CDR1 and CDR2 (germline): SGHDT, YYEEEE. Trimming removed 0 bases from V and 11 bases from J, with 20 bases in between. This CDR3 is CASSLGSNRQSWAFF. CDR3 DNA: TGTGCCAGCAGCTTGGGGTCAAACAGGCAATCCTGGGCTTTCTTT. Looking up the rest from reference TRBV5-6 and TRBJ1-1 gives the full variable domain: DAGVTQSPTHLIKTRGQQVTLRCSPKSGHDTVSWYQQALGQGPQFIFQYYEEEERQRGNFPDRFSGHQFPNYSSELNVNALLLGDSALYLCASSLGSNRQSWAFFGQGTRLTVV.

Written as DNA, the CDR3 is TGTGCCAGCAGCAACCCCCGGGACAGAGCCTACGAGCAGTACTTC. It codes for CASSNPRDRAYEQYF. The chain carries TRBV5-6 and TRBJ2-7; 7 bases fit TRBD1. CDR1 and CDR2 (germline): SGHDT, YYEEEE. The V and J ends lost 4 bases and 2 bases, in that order; junction bases with no gene match: 9. This CDR3 has 15 residues.

This chain links TRBV5-6 with TRBJ2-1, with 7 bases fitting TRBD2. This CDR3 spans 16 amino acids. Germline CDR1 is SGHDT and CDR2 is YYEEEE. The V gene end was trimmed by 0 bases and the J gene end by 0 bases; junction bases not matched to a gene: 3. CDR3 coding DNA: TGTGCCAGCAGCTTGGTAGCGGGTCTCTCCTACAATGAGCAGTTCTTC. Amino acids: CASSLVAGLSYNEQFF.

The chain joins TRBV15 to TRBJ2-2; the D gene is possibly TRBD1 (6 bases). There are 15 residues in the CDR3. The V gene's germline CDR1 is LNHNV and CDR2 YYDKDF (reference sequence). The V gene lost 1 base and the J gene lost 7 bases, with 13 bases spanning the gap. In DNA form, the CDR3 reads TGTGCCACCAGCAGAGTCCAGGGGAAGGGCGGGGAGCTGTTTTTT. It specifies CATSRVQGKGGELFF.

This clone was counted between two and nine times. This sequence joins TRBV18 and TRBJ2-3, with D unclear. The CDR3 is made up of 13 amino acids. Germline V gene data show CDR1 as KGHSH and CDR2 as LQKENI. V dropped 1 base and J dropped 6 bases, with 8 bases sitting between them. DNA of the CDR3: TGTGCCAGCTCACCACATACCGCGGATACGCAGTATTTT. It codes for CASSPHTADTQYF.

A remark on this clone: The sample carries other DNA sequences with the same CDR3. This chain connects TRBV29-1 to TRBJ1-2; no reliable D call. The germline V gene has CDR1 SQVTM and CDR2 ANQGSEA. The CDR3 has 14 residues. V was cut by 3 bases and J by 2 bases, with 13 bases left in between. DNA of the CDR3: TGCAGCGTTGATGGGCCTAAACCGAACTATGGCTACACCTTC. Amino acids: CSVDGPKPNYGYTF.

This clone was detected a few times. The rearrangement joins TRBV10-1 to TRBJ2-5; no definite D call. Trimming took off 6 bases at V and 3 bases at J, with 8 bases between the two ends. There are 12 residues in the CDR3. CDR1 WNHNN and CDR2 SYGVQD come from the germline V gene (reference sequence). CDR3 in amino acids: CASRLTEETQYF. As DNA, the CDR3 is TGCGCCAGCAGGCTCACAGAAGAGACCCAGTACTTC.

The CDR3 coding sequence is TGTGCCAGCAGCGTAAGACAGGGGAGGAATGAGCAGTTCTTC. Protein: CASSVRQGRNEQFF. The genes are TRBV11-2 and TRBJ2-1, with 8 bases fitting TRBD1. V trimming: 5 bases; J trimming: 7 bases; junction bases outside the gene matches: 7. Germline V gene lookup returns CDR1 SGHAT and CDR2 FQNNGV. The CDR3 is 14 residues long.

The chain carries TRBV27 and TRBJ1-2, with D maybe TRBD1 (6 bases). The CDR3 sequence is 11 residues long. Germline CDR1 reads MNHEY; CDR2 reads SMNVEV (reference sequence). V was shortened by 6 bases and J by 8 bases, with 10 bases between the two germline ends. CDR3 DNA: TGTGCCAGCAGCCAGGGGAACGGCTACACCTTC. It codes for CASSQGNGYTF.

The CDR3 DNA follows: TGTGCCAGCAGGCAATCGGGGGGGCCAGGCAATGAGCAGTTCTTC. Its protein product is CASRQSGGPGNEQFF. The rearrangement joins TRBV5-6 to TRBJ2-1; 8 bases map to TRBD2. Germline V gene data show CDR1 as SGHDT and CDR2 as YYEEEE. The ends lost 5 bases at V and 6 bases at J; junction bases unmatched: 10. The CDR3 is 15 amino acids.

The rearrangement uses TRBV6-5 and TRBJ2-5; 7 bases are shared with TRBD2. V lost 0 bases and J lost 3; bases outside the gene matches: 1. Germline CDR1 MNHEY, CDR2 SVGAGI. This CDR3 is 14 amino acids long. The CDR3 coding sequence is TGTGCCAGCAGTTACTCTGCGGGGGAAGAGACCCAGTACTTC. Encoded protein: CASSYSAGEETQYF.

The chain has TRBV5-1 and TRBJ2-5; 7 bases align to TRBD1. CDR3 length equals 15 residues. The germline V gene has CDR1 SGHRS and CDR2 YFSETQ. J gave up 2 bases and V 0 bases, and 4 bases lay outside the gene matches. The DNA for the CDR3 is TGCGCCAGCAGCTTGGCCGGGACAGAACAAGAGACCCAGTACTTC. This gives the protein CASSLAGTEQETQYF.

As DNA, the CDR3 is TGTGCCAGCCGCTCTACGACAGGGAGTGACTACGAGCAGTACTTC. This translates into CASRSTTGSDYEQYF. The chain employs TRBV7-8 and TRBJ2-7, with 7 bases aligning to TRBD1. The CDR3 spans 15 residues. V dropped 8 bases and J dropped 3; count of bases not matched to a gene: 13. Germline values: CDR1 SGHVS, CDR2 FQNEAQ.

The chain combines TRBV5-6 with TRBJ1-1; 7 bases are shared with TRBD1. Germline V gene data show CDR1 as SGHDT and CDR2 as YYEEEE. Trimming removed 5 bases from V and 1 base from J; junction bases left unmatched: 11. This CDR3 is built from 16 residues. The CDR3 reads CASRTFRQGKNTEAFF. In DNA form, the CDR3 reads TGTGCCAGCAGGACTTTCCGACAGGGCAAGAACACTGAAGCTTTCTTT.

The V gene is TRBV6-4, the J gene TRBJ2-2; 10 nucleotides align to TRBD2. After removal of 0 bases from V and 6 bases from J, the junction contained 1 base not matched to a gene. This CDR3 has 15 amino acids. CDR1 is MRHNA and CDR2 is SNTAGT in the germline V gene. Here the CDR3 reads CASSDSAGGPGELFF. Written as DNA, the CDR3 is TGTGCCAGCAGTGACTCAGCGGGGGGGCCCGGGGAGCTGTTTTTT.

The table lists this clone with a count of one. The chain joins TRBV2 to TRBJ2-7; D may be TRBD1 (6 bases). The CDR3 contains 12 residues. The V gene lost 8 bases and the J gene lost 3 bases, with 11 bases spanning the gap. Germline assignment: CDR1 SNHLY and CDR2 FYNNEI. The CDR3 DNA follows: TGTGCCAGCGCAGGGGCAATCTACGAGCAGTACTTC. This gives the protein CASAGAIYEQYF.

The chain is built from TRBV29-1 and TRBJ2-2; TRBD1 might be the D (7 bases). V was pared by 3 bases and J by 7 bases, with 21 bases between. CDR1 and CDR2 from the germline V gene are SQVTM and ANQGSEA. CDR3 size: 16 residues. The CDR3 here is CSVDRIGGGAGGELFF. CDR3 DNA sequence: TGCAGCGTTGATCGGATCGGAGGGGGCGCGGGCGGGGAGCTGTTTTTT.

This clone was seen a single time. The chain recombines TRBV27 with TRBJ1-2; D gene uncertain. The CDR3 is 12 residues long. Germline CDR1 MNHEY, CDR2 SMNVEV (reference sequence). V was pared by 7 bases and J by 4 bases, with 10 bases between. CDR3 protein: CASNPSPYGYTF. In nucleotides, the CDR3 is TGTGCCAGCAACCCCAGTCCCTATGGCTACACCTTC.

Turning to this clone: The same CDR3 can be traced to other DNA sequences in this sample. This chain uses TRBV7-2 with TRBJ2-7; 10 bases are shared with TRBD1. Germline V gene lookup returns CDR1 SGHTA and CDR2 FQGNSA. The V gene end was trimmed by 1 base and the J gene end by 3 bases; junction bases not matched to a gene: 3. The CDR3 is 15 amino acids. The CDR3 nucleotides are TGTGCCAGCAGCTTAGATGGGACAGGGGTCTACGAGCAGTACTTC. It is translated as CASSLDGTGVYEQYF.

The chain couples TRBV6-5 to TRBJ1-3, with 7 bases lining up with TRBD1. This CDR3 comprises 15 residues. V shed 5 bases and J 2 bases; nucleotides not matched to a gene: 6. Germline CDR1 MNHEY, CDR2 SVGAGI. The CDR3 DNA reads TGTGCCAGCAGTCGGGACAGCATCACTGGAAACACCATATATTTT. It codes for CASSRDSITGNTIYF.

The CDR3 DNA is TGTGCCATCGGAGGCACAGATACGCAGTATTTT. Amino acid sequence: CAIGGTDTQYF. The chain recombines TRBV10-3 with TRBJ2-3; D unresolved. Germline CDR1 is ENHRY and CDR2 is SYGVKD. The V end was cut by 8 bases, the J end by 1 base, with 4 bases between. The CDR3 is 11 residues long.

The rearrangement uses TRBV7-9 and TRBJ1-2, with unresolved D. Per the germline V gene, CDR1 is SEHNR and CDR2 is FQNEAQ (reference sequence). The V end was cut by 1 base, the J end by 3 bases, with 15 bases between. The CDR3 length is 16 residues. The CDR3 here is CASSLVGLLRDYGYTF. In DNA, the CDR3 is TGTGCCAGCAGCTTAGTCGGCCTTCTTCGGGACTATGGCTACACCTTC. The complete variable domain, with remaining parts taken from reference TRBV7-9 and TRBJ1-2, reads DTGVSQNPRHKITKRGQNVTFRCDPISEHNRLYWYRQTLGQGPEFLTYFQNEAQLEKSRLLSDRFSAERPKGSFSTLEIQRTEQGDSAMYLCASSLVGLLRDYGYTFGSGTRLTVV.

This CDR3 is CASSPTGTGDEKLFF. In DNA, the CDR3 is TGTGCCAGTAGTCCGACCGGGACAGGGGATGAAAAACTGTTTTTT. The chain recombines TRBV19 with TRBJ1-4; 10 nucleotides match TRBD1. This CDR3 has 15 amino acids. The ends lost 5 bases at V and 6 bases at J; junction bases unmatched: 6. Germline CDR1 and CDR2: LNHDA and SQIVND (reference sequence). Using reference TRBV19 and TRBJ1-4 for the parts outside the CDR3, the full variable domain is DGGITQSPKYLFRKEGQNVTLSCEQNLNHDAMYWYRQDPGQGLRLIYYSQIVNDFQKGDIAEGYSVSREKKESFPLTVTSAQKNPTAFYLCASSPTGTGDEKLFFGSGTQLSVL.